The 3 T cell receptor beta chains below come from one sample, sequenced in a study of technical replicates of blood from a few donors. Sequencing was performed with immunoSEQ multiplex PCR; in TCRdb, only in-frame clones are kept and a portion is missing. This sample has approximately 73,000 clones, with roughly 93% found just once. Sample: T cells isolated from PBMCs. These receptors came from a human donor in good health.

This chain joins TRBV6-1 and TRBJ1-5; D gene uncertain. The V end lost 4 bases, the J end lost 2 bases, and 12 bases lay between the germline ends. CDR1 MNHNS and CDR2 SASEGT come from the germline V gene. The CDR3 is made up of 15 amino acids. The CDR3 loop is CASSGLDWGNQPQHF. The CDR3, as DNA: TGTGCCAGCAGTGGCCTCGACTGGGGCAATCAGCCCCAGCATTTT.

The chain carries TRBV18 and TRBJ1-2, with 7 nucleotides matching TRBD1. The J segment lost 2 bases and the V segment lost 2 bases, leaving 2 bases of the junction unmatched. Germline-derived CDR1 and CDR2 are KGHSH and LQKENI. The CDR3 contains 14 residues. CDR3 sequence reads: CASSPDRVNYGYTF. The CDR3 DNA reads as TGTGCCAGCTCACCAGACAGGGTAAACTATGGCTACACCTTC.

V gene TRBV4-1 combines with J gene TRBJ1-1; TRBD1 aligns across 7 bases. Germline-derived CDR1 and CDR2 are MGHRA and YSYEKL. The V gene end was trimmed by 2 bases and the J gene end by 1 base; junction bases not matched to a gene: 10. CDR3 length: 17 residues. The CDR3, as DNA: TGCGCCAGCAGCCAACCCGCACAGGGGATGGCGAACACTGAAGCTTTCTTT. Translation: CASSQPAQGMANTEAFF.